These 21 T cell receptor beta chains came from one sample sequenced in a study of HIV-infected patients and healthy controls (dated by TCRdb to 2014 to 2015). Library preparation used 5' RACE. Sequencing was performed on an Illumina MiSeq. About 470 ng RNA was reverse transcribed with SuperScript III using primers against the alpha and beta constant regions. Alpha and beta chain libraries were generated separately via chain-specific third strand synthesis with multiplexing indices. In-frame beta chains were kept once TCRdb had trimmed the public reads at Q25 with fastp and called clones with MiXCR. All rows with the same CDR3 protein become a single entry with the most common DNA and genes. In this sample the table shows 13,000 or so distinct CDR3 sequences, 9% to 10% of which occur a single time. Around 6.8% of the sample is taken by the ten largest. Whole blood was used without cell fractionation, so all unsorted peripheral T cells were reflected in the repertoire.

Material: blood. Source of these receptors: an adult in good health.

V is TRBV7-8 and J is TRBJ1-5; no reliable D call. The CDR3 sequence is 13 residues long. CDR1 SGHVS and CDR2 FQNEAQ come from the germline V gene. V shed 2 bases and J shed 1 base, with 3 bases lying between them. The CDR3 DNA reads TGTGCCAGCAGCTTATCCAGCAATCAGCCCCAGCATTTT. Its translation: CASSLSSNQPQHF.

This clonotype was seen ten or more times. The chain carries TRBV29-1 and TRBJ2-5; D remains unclear. Germline V gives CDR1 SQVTM, CDR2 ANQGSEA. The germline V and J ends were trimmed by 2 bases and 1 base, with 5 bases remaining between them. The CDR3 has 12 residues. CDR3 in amino acids: CSVERTQETQYF. DNA for the CDR3: TGCAGCGTTGAAAGGACCCAAGAGACCCAGTACTTC.

This clonotype is categorized as medium-sized (0.01 to 0.1%). The chain's CDR3 is CASSLENPETGGDSNTEAFF. CDR3 coding DNA: TGTGCCAGCAGCTTAGAGAATCCCGAGACAGGGGGCGATAGTAACACTGAAGCTTTCTTT. V gene TRBV7-2 combines with J gene TRBJ1-1; 10 bases fit TRBD1. V was clipped by 1 base and J by 2 bases; unmatched bases: 16. Per the germline V gene, CDR1 is SGHTA and CDR2 is FQGNSA. The CDR3 is made up of 20 amino acids.

This clonotype was detected ten times or more. This chain links TRBV29-1 with TRBJ2-7, with 9 nucleotides matching TRBD1. Germline lookup yields CDR1 SQVTM and CDR2 ANQGSEA. V shed 2 bases and J 4 bases; nucleotides not matched to a gene: 6. This CDR3 is 14 amino acids long. CDR3 protein: CSVEIGQGPYEQYF. The CDR3 DNA is TGCAGCGTTGAAATCGGACAGGGGCCGTACGAGCAGTACTTC.

The sample holds many counts of this clonotype. The rearrangement links TRBV6-2 or TRBV6-3 to TRBJ1-1; D is unclear. V lost 0 bases to trimming and J lost 4 bases, with 9 bases between them. The CDR3 loop spans 14 amino acids. Germline CDR1 reads MNHEY; CDR2 reads SVGEGT. The CDR3 coding sequence is TGTGCCAGCAGTTACTCGGGGTCCCGCACTGAAGCTTTCTTT. Translation: CASSYSGSRTEAFF.

Comment on this clonotype: Possible read error: a much larger clone is one base away. The chain carries TRBV30 and TRBJ2-5; D uncertain. The V and J ends lost 2 bases and 4 bases respectively, with 17 bases between them. The CDR3 sequence is 15 residues long. CDR1 is GTSNPN and CDR2 is SVGIG in the germline V gene (reference sequence). The CDR3 region is CAWSRVGNPGETQYF. The CDR3, as DNA: TGTGCCTGGAGTCGGGTGGGGAACCCGGGAGAGACCCAGTACTTC.

This clonotype appeared many times. This chain uses TRBV30 with TRBJ2-5; the D is unclear. From germline, CDR1 is GTSNPN and CDR2 SVGIG (reference sequence). The CDR3 has 15 residues. V lost 3 bases and J 5 bases, leaving 19 bases between the germline ends. CDR3 loop: CAWSIDSTKRETQYF. The DNA for the CDR3 is TGTGCCTGGAGCATAGACTCTACTAAACGGGAGACCCAGTACTTC.

This clonotype is judged medium-sized. DNA for the CDR3: TGTGCCAGCAGTAGGGGGGACCTGGACACCGGGGAGCTGTTTTTT. It specifies CASSRGDLDTGELFF. V gene TRBV25-1 combines with J gene TRBJ2-2; either TRBD1 or TRBD2 may fit D (6 bases each). The ends were cut back, 5 bases at V and 3 bases at J, with 13 bases in the middle. Looked up from germline, CDR1 is MGHDK and CDR2 is SYGVNS. This CDR3 spans 15 amino acids.

In its sample, this clonotype ranks as medium-sized. V gene TRBV4-1 combines with J gene TRBJ2-3, with 16 bases matching TRBD2. CDR1 and CDR2 from the germline V gene are MGHRA and YSYEKL. Germline trimming cut 3 bases from V and 1 base from J; bases unmatched to any gene: 13. The CDR3 is 21 residues long. The CDR3 DNA sequence: TGCGCCAGCAGCCAGCCGGGACTAGCGGGAGGGTGGGGCTATCGCACAGATACGCAGTATTTT. Translated: CASSQPGLAGGWGYRTDTQYF.

This clonotype showed up just a few times. The chain carries TRBV4-2 and TRBJ2-2, with no clear D. V lost 1 base and J lost 10, with 4 bases in between. The germline gives CDR1 LGHNA, CDR2 YNFKEQ. This CDR3 contains 11 residues. The CDR3 nucleotides read TGTGCCAGCAGCCAAGCCCAGGAGCTGTTTTTT. Translating gives CASSQAQELFF.

This clonotype was picked up many times. V usage is TRBV30 and J usage is TRBJ1-5; 7 bases fit TRBD1. From germline, CDR1 is GTSNPN and CDR2 SVGIG (reference sequence). There are 14 residues in the CDR3. The V segment lost 0 bases and the J segment 4 bases; nucleotides outside the gene matches: 3. The CDR3 loop is CAWSVPGGNQPQHF. The CDR3 DNA reads TGTGCCTGGAGTGTACCAGGGGGGAATCAGCCCCAGCATTTT. Together with reference TRBV30 and TRBJ1-5, the CDR3 gives the full variable domain: SQTIHQWPATLVQPVGSPLSLECTVEGTSNPNLYWYRQAAGRGLQLLFYSVGIGQISSEVPQNLSASRPQDRQFILSSKKLLLSDSGFYLCAWSVPGGNQPQHFGDGTRLSIL.

This clonotype was observed at least ten times. The chain combines TRBV7-9 with TRBJ1-4; perhaps TRBD1 as D (6 bases). Trimming stripped 5 bases from V and 7 bases from J, with 14 bases between. CDR1 and CDR2 (germline): SEHNR, FQNEAQ (reference sequence). The CDR3 runs to 14 residues. Written as DNA, the CDR3 is TGTGCCAGCAGCCCGGGACACCTCTCTGAAAAACTGTTTTTT. Translated: CASSPGHLSEKLFF. Combining the CDR3 with reference TRBV7-9 and TRBJ1-4 gives the whole variable domain DTGVSQNPRHKITKRGQNVTFRCDPISEHNRLYWYRQTLGQGPEFLTYFQNEAQLEKSRLLSDRFSAERPKGSFSTLEIQRTEQGDSAMYLCASSPGHLSEKLFFGSGTQLSVL.

This clonotype was counted many times. The genes are TRBV7-6 and TRBJ2-3, with a possible D match to TRBD2 (6 bases). The germline V gene has CDR1 SGHVS and CDR2 FNYEAQ. The V end was cut by 5 bases, the J end by 1 base, with 13 bases between. This CDR3 spans 15 amino acids. The CDR3 here is CASSVSGSRTDTQYF. The CDR3 nucleotides read TGTGCCAGCAGCGTTAGCGGTTCTCGCACAGATACGCAGTATTTT.

This clonotype came up many times. V is TRBV20-1 and J is TRBJ1-6, with D perhaps TRBD1 (6 bases). Between the trimmed V and J ends, which lost 4 bases and 6 bases, there was a span of 13 bases. The CDR3 spans 14 residues. Germline V CDR1 and CDR2: DFQATT, SNEGSKA (reference sequence). The CDR3 DNA reads TGCAGTGCTATACTGACAGGCATTAATTCACCCCTCCACTTT. Its translation is CSAILTGINSPLHF.

This clonotype was seen ten or more times. This chain uses TRBV5-6 with TRBJ2-7; 9 nucleotides line up with TRBD1. The CDR3 consists of 14 residues. Germline V gene sequence: CDR1 SGHDT, CDR2 YYEEEE. V lost 4 bases and J lost 3; bases outside the gene matches: 5. CDR3 DNA sequence: TGTGCCAGCAGCCCGAGGGACAGGGACTACGAGCAGTACTTC. Translation gives CASSPRDRDYEQYF.

This clonotype was counted ten times or more. The rearrangement uses TRBV7-2 and TRBJ1-1; weak D call: TRBD1 (5 bases). The CDR3 extends over 13 amino acids. In germline, CDR1 is SGHTA, CDR2 FQGNSA. The germline V and J ends were trimmed by 5 bases and 10 bases, with 17 bases remaining between them. CDR3 protein: CASSPSRRQGAFF. CDR3 coding DNA: TGTGCCAGCAGCCCATCGCGGAGGCAGGGAGCTTTCTTT.

This clonotype is labeled as medium-sized (0.01 to 0.1%). The chain combines TRBV29-1 with TRBJ1-2, with no clear D. V gave up 2 bases and J gave up 2 bases, with 12 bases separating them. This CDR3 contains 14 residues. CDR1 SQVTM and CDR2 ANQGSEA come from the germline V gene. The CDR3 here is CSVEPNPENYGYTF. Written as DNA, the CDR3 is TGCAGCGTTGAACCTAACCCTGAGAACTATGGCTACACCTTC.

This clonotype is labeled as medium-sized. The chain employs TRBV7-9 and TRBJ2-1; unclear D gene. Germline CDR1 SEHNR, CDR2 FQNEAQ (reference sequence). Trimming removed 0 bases from V and 5 bases from J, with 8 bases in between. The CDR3 is 14 residues long. CDR3 DNA sequence: TGTGCCAGCAGCTTAGCGCTACTAAACAATGAGCAGTTCTTC. Amino acid sequence: CASSLALLNNEQFF.

This clonotype appeared many times. J is TRBJ2-1 and V is TRBV7-9; D is unresolved. CDR3 length: 10 amino acids. V gave up 4 bases and J gave up 10 bases, with 5 bases separating them. Germline V gene lookup returns CDR1 SEHNR and CDR2 FQNEAQ (reference sequence). CDR3 in amino acids: CASSSSEQFF. CDR3 in DNA: TGTGCCAGCAGCTCCTCCGAGCAGTTCTTC.

This clonotype was recorded at least ten times. V gene TRBV7-9 combines with J gene TRBJ1-6; maybe TRBD1 (5 bases). CDR1 SEHNR and CDR2 FQNEAQ come from the germline V gene (reference sequence). The CDR3 totals 16 residues. Trimming left V 5 bases short and J 3 bases short, with 14 bases between. The DNA for the CDR3 is TGTGCCAGCAGCGACGGGGAGACAGTCTATAATTCACCCCTCCACTTT. It translates to CASSDGETVYNSPLHF.

This clonotype is labeled as medium-sized (0.01 to 0.1%). This rearrangement joins TRBV28 to TRBJ2-7; D ambiguous. V gave up 6 bases and J gave up 3 bases, with 18 bases separating them. CDR1 is MDHEN and CDR2 is SYDVKM in the germline V gene. The CDR3 extends over 15 amino acids. CDR3 bases: TGTGCCAGCAGACTGCTCCCGGGCCCCCTCTACGAGCAGTACTTC. Translated, it gives CASRLLPGPLYEQYF.